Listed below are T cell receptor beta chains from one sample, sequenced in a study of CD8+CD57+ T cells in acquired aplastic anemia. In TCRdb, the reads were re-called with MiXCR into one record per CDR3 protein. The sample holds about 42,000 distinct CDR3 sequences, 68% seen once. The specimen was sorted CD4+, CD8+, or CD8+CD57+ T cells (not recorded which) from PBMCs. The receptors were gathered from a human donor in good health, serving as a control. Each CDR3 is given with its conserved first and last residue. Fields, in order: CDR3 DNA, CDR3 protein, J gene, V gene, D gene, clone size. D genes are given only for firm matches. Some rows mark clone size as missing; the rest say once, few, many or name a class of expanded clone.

CDR3 DNA: TGCAGTGCTAGGCGGGACTTCCAAGAGACCCAGTACTTC; CDR3 protein: CSARRDFQETQYF; J gene: TRBJ2-5; V gene: TRBV20-1; D gene: -; clone size: -
CDR3 DNA: TGCGCCAGCAGCCAACTGGGCGCGAACTATGGCTACACCTTC; CDR3 protein: CASSQLGANYGYTF; J gene: TRBJ1-2; V gene: TRBV4-3; D gene: -; clone size: -
CDR3 DNA: TGTGCCATCAGTGGGACGGATGGCGGGAGGCCGTCAGAGACCCAGTACTTC; CDR3 protein: CAISGTDGGRPSETQYF; J gene: TRBJ2-5; V gene: TRBV10-3; D gene: TRBD2; clone size: -
CDR3 DNA: TGTGCCAGCAGCGCCATGGGGACTAGCGGGAACTCAGATACGCAGTATTTT; CDR3 protein: CASSAMGTSGNSDTQYF; J gene: TRBJ2-3; V gene: TRBV9; D gene: TRBD2; clone size: -
CDR3 DNA: TGTGCCAGCAGTACCGGGACTAAGGGGGATGAGCAGTTCTTC; CDR3 protein: CASSTGTKGDEQFF; J gene: TRBJ2-1; V gene: TRBV2; D gene: -; clone size: medium-sized
CDR3 DNA: TGTGCCAGCAGTCTAACTCGACTAGCGGGGTTGTATGAGCAGTTCTTC; CDR3 protein: CASSLTRLAGLYEQFF; J gene: TRBJ2-1; V gene: TRBV6-2/TRBV6-3; D gene: TRBD2; clone size: many
CDR3 DNA: TGCGCCAGCAGCCAAGATCGTCACCTGACAGGCTCCTACAATGAGCAGTTCTTC; CDR3 protein: CASSQDRHLTGSYNEQFF; J gene: TRBJ2-1; V gene: TRBV4-3; D gene: -; clone size: many
CDR3 DNA: TGTGCCAGTATGGTTGGGGGAAGCAATCAGCCCCAGCATTTT; CDR3 protein: CASMVGGSNQPQHF; J gene: TRBJ1-5; V gene: TRBV19; D gene: -; clone size: -
CDR3 DNA: TGTGCCAGCACGGAGAGGGCAGGCAAAGTCATGAACACTGAAGCTTTCTTT; CDR3 protein: CASTERAGKVMNTEAFF; J gene: TRBJ1-1; V gene: TRBV10-3; D gene: -; clone size: -
CDR3 DNA: TGTGCCAGCAGCTTTCGGCGGGGCTTTGGGGAGACCCAGTACTTC; CDR3 protein: CASSFRRGFGETQYF; J gene: TRBJ2-5; V gene: TRBV7-2; D gene: -; clone size: -
CDR3 DNA: TGTGCCAGCAGTTACTGGCAGCACACTGAAGCTTTCTTT; CDR3 protein: CASSYWQHTEAFF; J gene: TRBJ1-1; V gene: TRBV6-2/TRBV6-3; D gene: -; clone size: many
CDR3 DNA: TGTGCCAGCAGCTTCGGGACAGGTATTTCATGGGCTTTCTTT; CDR3 protein: CASSFGTGISWAFF; J gene: TRBJ1-1; V gene: TRBV13; D gene: TRBD1; clone size: many
CDR3 DNA: TGTGCCAGTAGTATGCAGATGGGAACGGAGACCCAGTACTTC; CDR3 protein: CASSMQMGTETQYF; J gene: TRBJ2-5; V gene: TRBV19; D gene: -; clone size: -
CDR3 DNA: TGTGCCAGCAGCCCAGGACTGGGCGCTTACGAGCAGTACTTC; CDR3 protein: CASSPGLGAYEQYF; J gene: TRBJ2-7; V gene: TRBV7-6; D gene: -; clone size: -
CDR3 DNA: TGTGCCACCACCGCCAGCGGGAGGCTAGGTGAGCAGTTCTTC; CDR3 protein: CATTASGRLGEQFF; J gene: TRBJ2-1; V gene: TRBV25-1; D gene: TRBD2; clone size: once
CDR3 DNA: TGTGCCAGCAGCTTCTCGACAGGGGGCACCTACGAGCAGTACTTC; CDR3 protein: CASSFSTGGTYEQYF; J gene: TRBJ2-7; V gene: TRBV5-6; D gene: TRBD1; clone size: -
CDR3 DNA: TGTGCCAGCAGCTTGGCAGGGAGTTACTACGAGCAGTACTTC; CDR3 protein: CASSLAGSYYEQYF; J gene: TRBJ2-7; V gene: TRBV5-5; D gene: -; clone size: -
CDR3 DNA: TGTGCCAGCAGCTTATTAAAAAGGCTAGCGATTTACTACTACGAGCAGTACTTC; CDR3 protein: CASSLLKRLAIYYYEQYF; J gene: TRBJ2-7; V gene: TRBV11-1; D gene: -; clone size: few
CDR3 DNA: TGTGCCAGCAGGGCCGGGCAATTAATTGGGCAGTACTTC; CDR3 protein: CASRAGQLIGQYF; J gene: TRBJ2-7; V gene: TRBV2; D gene: -; clone size: -
CDR3 DNA: TGTGCCAGCAGCCAGATGTACCAAGAGACCCAGTACTTC; CDR3 protein: CASSQMYQETQYF; J gene: TRBJ2-5; V gene: TRBV7-2; D gene: -; clone size: -
CDR3 DNA: TGTGCCAGCAGTGTTGAGACAGGGATTATCAACTATGGCTACACCTTC; CDR3 protein: CASSVETGIINYGYTF; J gene: TRBJ1-2; V gene: TRBV2; D gene: TRBD1; clone size: -
CDR3 DNA: TGCAGCGCCGGAAGGGCCGGGAGTGGGGAGACCCAGTACTTC; CDR3 protein: CSAGRAGSGETQYF; J gene: TRBJ2-5; V gene: TRBV29-1; D gene: -; clone size: -
CDR3 DNA: TGCGCCAGTCCGGGACAGGGAGTCACCGAGCAGTACTTC; CDR3 protein: CASPGQGVTEQYF; J gene: TRBJ2-7; V gene: TRBV10-1; D gene: TRBD1; clone size: -
CDR3 DNA: TGCAGCGTTGGTGGCAGGGGGGGAGAGACCCAGTACTTC; CDR3 protein: CSVGGRGGETQYF; J gene: TRBJ2-5; V gene: TRBV29-1; D gene: -; clone size: -
CDR3 DNA: TGTGCCAGCAGCGAGCAGGGCAATCAGCCCCAGCATTTT; CDR3 protein: CASSEQGNQPQHF; J gene: TRBJ1-5; V gene: TRBV19; D gene: -; clone size: few
CDR3 DNA: TGCAGCGTTGAGACAGGGAGGGCCAATGAGCAGTTCTTC; CDR3 protein: CSVETGRANEQFF; J gene: TRBJ2-1; V gene: TRBV29-1; D gene: -; clone size: -
CDR3 DNA: TGCGCCAGCAGATTGTCAGGGGATGGTCAGCCCCAGCATTTT; CDR3 protein: CASRLSGDGQPQHF; J gene: TRBJ1-5; V gene: TRBV5-1; D gene: -; clone size: -